The 26 T cell receptor beta chains given below trace back to one sample, sequenced in a study of control samples from healthy donors and cancer patients. Using immunoSEQ multiplex PCR, the repertoire was profiled, and TCRdb retains in-frame clones only, with some absent. The repertoire holds some 150,000 clones, with around 94% as singletons. Sequences were obtained from PBMCs. These receptors were taken from a man between 60 and 70 years old with colorectal cancer.

The V call is TRBV12-3 or TRBV12-4, the J call TRBJ2-7; D not certain. Trimming removed 8 bases from V and 6 bases from J, with 11 bases in between. CDR3 length equals 11 residues. This CDR3 is CASGPPGEQYF. The CDR3 DNA sequence: TGTGCCAGCGGACCCCCGGGCGAGCAGTACTTC.

This clone appeared once. The chain recombines TRBV27 with TRBJ2-7; 7 bases agree with TRBD1. The CDR3 is 13 residues long. With V trimmed by 5 bases and J by 5 bases, 6 bases remained unmatched. Germline CDR1 MNHEY, CDR2 SMNVEV (reference sequence). In DNA form, the CDR3 reads TGTGCCAGCAGTGAAACAGGGGTAGACGAGCAGTACTTC. Protein product: CASSETGVDEQYF.

This clone is a singleton in its sample. The CDR3: CASSSTQGVETQYF. In DNA, the CDR3 is TGTGCCAGCAGCTCGACCCAGGGGGTTGAGACCCAGTACTTC. The chain couples TRBV7-9 to TRBJ2-5; 7 positions match TRBD1. V lost 4 bases to trimming and J lost 5 bases; unmatched junction nucleotides: 7. Germline V lookup: CDR1 SEHNR, CDR2 FQNEAQ (reference sequence). This CDR3 contains 14 residues. The full variable domain, rest sourced from reference TRBV7-9 and TRBJ2-5, is DTGVSQNPRHKITKRGQNVTFRCDPISEHNRLYWYRQTLGQGPEFLTYFQNEAQLEKSRLLSDRFSAERPKGSFSTLEIQRTEQGDSAMYLCASSSTQGVETQYFGPGTRLLVL.

The chain carries TRBV5-1 and TRBJ2-3; 10 nucleotides align to TRBD2. Germline loops: CDR1 SGHRS, CDR2 YFSETQ. The CDR3 length is 19 residues. V dropped 0 bases and J dropped 1; count of bases not matched to a gene: 11. The CDR3 region has the DNA TGCGCCAGCAGCTTGGGGGCTAGCGGGGGCCCCGCCCGCACAGATACGCAGTATTTT. Protein sequence: CASSLGASGGPARTDTQYF. The variable domain in full, completed from reference TRBV5-1 and TRBJ2-3, reads KAGVTQTPRYLIKTRGQQVTLSCSPISGHRSVSWYQQTPGQGLQFLFEYFSETQRNKGNFPGRFSGRQFSNSRSEMNVSTLELGDSALYLCASSLGASGGPARTDTQYFGPGTRLTVL.

This chain connects TRBV5-8 to TRBJ2-1, with D tentatively TRBD2 (7 bases). Germline V gene lookup returns CDR1 SGHTS and CDR2 YDEGEE. Trimming cost V 1 base and J 2 bases, with 13 bases left between them. The CDR3 runs to 16 residues. CDR3 amino acids: CASSLITGRAYNEQFF. CDR3 bases: TGTGCCAGCAGCTTGATCACAGGGAGGGCCTACAATGAGCAGTTCTTC.

CDR3 coding DNA: TGTGCCAGCAGCATACAGGTTGGGGCCCCCTACGAGCAGTACTTC. Translating it yields CASSIQVGAPYEQYF. The gene calls are TRBV6-5 and TRBJ2-7; D possibly corresponds to TRBD1 (5 bases). The germline V gene has CDR1 MNHEY and CDR2 SVGAGI. CDR3 size: 15 residues. V lost 6 bases and J 2 bases, leaving 17 bases between the germline ends.

This chain connects TRBV7-8 to TRBJ2-1; 7 nucleotides align to TRBD1. The CDR3 consists of 16 residues. Unmatched junction bases numbered 5, after V lost 0 bases and J lost 3 bases. Germline V gene sequence: CDR1 SGHVS, CDR2 FQNEAQ. The CDR3 sequence is CASSLARDRFYNEQFF. The CDR3 DNA reads TGTGCCAGCAGCTTAGCCCGGGACAGATTCTACAATGAGCAGTTCTTC.

The chain links TRBV20-1 to TRBJ1-4; TRBD1 is a possible D gene (5 bases). Germline CDR1 DFQATT, CDR2 SNEGSKA (reference sequence). With 3 bases removed from V and 0 bases from J, the gap between germline ends came to 11 bases. CDR3 size: 15 residues. The CDR3 here is CSASGAGATNEKLFF. The DNA of the CDR3 is TGCAGTGCTAGTGGGGCGGGAGCAACTAATGAAAAACTGTTTTTT.

This chain uses TRBV9 with TRBJ2-6, with 7 bases lining up with TRBD1. In germline, CDR1 is SGDLS, CDR2 YYNGEE. The CDR3 has 20 residues. Trimming at V came to 2 bases and at J to 0 bases, leaving 14 bases not matched to a gene. The CDR3 nucleotides read TGTGCCAGCAGCGTGTCGGTAGGAGACAGGGCCTACTCTGGGGCCAACGTCCTGACTTTC. This codes for CASSVSVGDRAYSGANVLTF.

This chain uses TRBV3-1 (or the pseudogene TRBV3-2) with TRBJ1-1; unclear D gene. The CDR3 spans 13 residues. V gave up 2 bases and J gave up 6 bases, with 10 bases separating them. Germline lookup yields CDR1 LGHDT and CDR2 YNNKEL (reference sequence). In DNA form, the CDR3 reads TGTGCCAGCAGCCAAAGGGTAAACGCTGAAGCTTTCTTT. Translated, it gives CASSQRVNAEAFF.

The chain is built from TRBV2 and TRBJ1-5, with no clear D. V shed 6 bases and J shed 0 bases, with 9 bases lying between them. The CDR3 is 14 amino acids. The germline CDR1 and CDR2 sequences are SNHLY and FYNNEI. For the CDR3, the DNA is TGTGCCAGCAGGGAGACACCTAGCAATCAGCCCCAGCATTTT. Its protein is CASRETPSNQPQHF.

The chain joins TRBV3-1 (or the pseudogene TRBV3-2) to TRBJ2-3, with 8 bases lining up with TRBD2. This CDR3 is 17 amino acids long. V lost 2 bases, J lost 0 bases, and 7 bases stayed unmatched. Per the germline V gene, CDR1 is LGHDT and CDR2 is YNNKEL (reference sequence). Here the CDR3 DNA reads TGTGCCAGCAGCCAAAGGCTAGCGGGTGGTAGCACAGATACGCAGTATTTT. Translating it yields CASSQRLAGGSTDTQYF.

This chain uses TRBV10-3 with TRBJ1-3; D is perhaps TRBD1 (5 bases). This CDR3 has 17 residues. Germline CDR1 is ENHRY and CDR2 is SYGVKD. Deletions cut 8 bases from V and 0 bases from J, with 20 bases between. The CDR3 region is CAIFLPRATDSGNTIYF. As DNA, the CDR3 is TGTGCCATCTTTCTCCCGCGTGCGACAGACTCTGGAAACACCATATATTTT.

The chain has TRBV5-1 and TRBJ1-1, with 7 bases that match TRBD1. In germline, CDR1 is SGHRS, CDR2 YFSETQ. The CDR3 loop spans 15 amino acids. Trimming cost V 0 bases and J 5 bases; bases outside gene matches: 7. CDR3 in DNA: TGCGCCAGCAGCTTGGGGGCAGGGGGAAGTACTGAAGCTTTCTTT. It translates to CASSLGAGGSTEAFF.

V gene TRBV29-1 combines with J gene TRBJ2-1, with 8 bases identical to TRBD1. The CDR3 has 11 amino acids. Germline lookup yields CDR1 SQVTM and CDR2 ANQGSEA. The trim removed 4 bases at V and 15 bases at J, leaving 8 bases unmatched. CDR3 in DNA: TGCAGCGTTGTGACAGGGGATTCGTCGTTCTTC. Translation gives CSVVTGDSSFF.

The rearrangement uses TRBV19 and TRBJ2-7; D call uncertain. This CDR3 comprises 14 residues. The germline V gene has CDR1 LNHDA and CDR2 SQIVND (reference sequence). Trimming removed 7 bases at V and 0 bases at J, with 13 bases between. The CDR3 here is CASTPSVSSYEQYF. The CDR3 DNA follows: TGTGCCAGTACACCATCCGTTAGCTCCTACGAGCAGTACTTC.

The chain carries TRBV12-3 or TRBV12-4 and TRBJ1-5; D is ambiguous. Trimming took 1 base from V and 5 from J, leaving 6 bases between them. This CDR3 is 13 amino acids long. The CDR3 region has the DNA TGTGCCAGCAGTTTAGACAGCTATCAGCCCCAGCATTTT. It is translated as CASSLDSYQPQHF.

This clone was recorded a few times. The chain carries TRBV27 and TRBJ2-7, with a weak D call TRBD2 (5 bases). Germline lookup yields CDR1 MNHEY and CDR2 SMNVEV (reference sequence). This CDR3 comprises 16 residues. V dropped 0 bases and J dropped 1 base, with 13 bases sitting between them. The CDR3 protein is CASSLSTRGRSYEQYF. The CDR3 DNA is TGTGCCAGCAGTTTATCGACCCGGGGTCGGTCCTACGAGCAGTACTTC.

The chain carries TRBV6-6 and TRBJ2-1, with D hard to call. The V end lost 4 bases, the J end lost 5 bases, and 9 bases lay between the germline ends. The CDR3 is 13 amino acids. Germline CDR1 reads MNHNY; CDR2 reads SVGAGI (reference sequence). The CDR3: CASSFITDNEQFF. The CDR3 DNA reads TGTGCCAGCAGTTTTATCACCGACAATGAGCAGTTCTTC.

In DNA form, the CDR3 reads TGTGCCAGCAGTGAAGAGGCACGGACCCAAGAGACCCAGTACTTC. Protein sequence: CASSEEARTQETQYF. This chain connects TRBV2 to TRBJ2-5, with D uncertain. V shed 1 base and J shed 1 base, with 10 bases lying between them. The V gene's germline CDR1 is SNHLY and CDR2 FYNNEI. The CDR3 loop spans 15 amino acids. Variable domain in full (rest from reference TRBV2 and TRBJ2-5): EPEVTQTPSHQVTQMGQEVILRCVPISNHLYFYWYRQILGQKVEFLVSFYNNEISEKSEIFDDQFSVERPDGSNFTLKIRSTKLEDSAMYFCASSEEARTQETQYFGPGTRLLVL.

V and J are TRBV30 and TRBJ1-3; D unclear. The CDR3 is 12 amino acids. Per the germline V gene, CDR1 is GTSNPN and CDR2 is SVGIG (reference sequence). V lost 2 bases and J lost 0, with 2 bases in between. The CDR3 DNA follows: TGTGCCTGGAGTCGCTCTGGAAACACCATATATTTT. This translates into CAWSRSGNTIYF.

The CDR3 region is CASSIAREAFF. The CDR3 DNA is TGTGCCAGTAGTATAGCGAGGGAAGCTTTCTTT. The chain joins TRBV19 to TRBJ1-1; no definite D call. The CDR3 runs to 11 residues. Germline V gene data show CDR1 as LNHDA and CDR2 as SQIVND (reference sequence). Trimming took 1 base from V and 8 from J, leaving 5 bases between them.

The rearrangement links TRBV7-9 to TRBJ2-5; 8 bases fit TRBD1. CDR1 SEHNR and CDR2 FQNEAQ come from the germline V gene (reference sequence). The V gene end was trimmed by 5 bases and the J gene end by 5 bases; junction bases not matched to a gene: 7. The CDR3 has 14 residues. The CDR3 DNA follows: TGTGCCAGCAGCCCCCGGACAGGGTTGGAGACCCAGTACTTC. It translates to CASSPRTGLETQYF.

The rearrangement uses TRBV5-4 and TRBJ2-7, with unresolved D. The CDR3 extends over 13 amino acids. CDR1 and CDR2 (germline): SGHNT, YYREEE (reference sequence). V was pared by 5 bases and J by 1 base, with 10 bases between. The CDR3 DNA is TGTGCCAGCAGAGCCACAGATTCCTACGAGCAGTACTTC. As protein: CASRATDSYEQYF.

This sequence joins TRBV5-1 and TRBJ2-7; 10 bases line up with TRBD1. The length of the CDR3 is 15 residues. Trimming took 4 bases from V and 5 from J; bases not matched to a gene: 9. Germline assignment: CDR1 SGHRS and CDR2 YFSETQ. CDR3 in DNA: TGCGCCAGCAGCCCCGAGACAGGGGGCTGGAACGAGCAGTACTTC. It specifies CASSPETGGWNEQYF.

The rearrangement links TRBV27 to TRBJ2-1, with TRBD1 matching 9 bases. After removal of 1 base from V and 8 bases from J, the junction contained 15 bases not matched to a gene. Looked up from germline, CDR1 is MNHEY and CDR2 is SMNVEV (reference sequence). This CDR3 region has 18 residues. The CDR3 DNA sequence: TGTGCCAGCAGTTTATATGGACAAGGGGACAGGGTATTCCATGAGCAGTTCTTC. It specifies CASSLYGQGDRVFHEQFF.